The source of this T cell receptor beta chain is a study of PD-1 blockade in mismatch repair-deficient tumors. Study information: Patients had approximately 12 mismatch repair-deficient cancer types, all previously treated and progressing.

Assay: immunoSEQ multiplex PCR; the TCRdb copy retains only in-frame clones and omits some. The sample lists tens of thousands of clones; around 88% were seen once. This CDR3 has 12 amino acids. V shed 1 base and J shed 6 bases, with 8 bases lying between them. Germline V gives CDR1 SGHRS, CDR2 YFSETQ. The gene calls are TRBV5-1 and TRBJ2-7; weak D call: TRBD1 (5 bases). This sequence originates from an adult with mismatch repair-deficient cancer. Source: peripheral blood, taken 52 weeks after starting pembrolizumab. The chain's CDR3 is CASSLSGFEQYF. The CDR3 DNA follows: TGCGCCAGCAGCTTGTCAGGGTTCGAGCAGTACTTC.